The TCR beta chain under discussion was sequenced for a study of cytomegalovirus exposure and HLA in healthy donors. Germline values: CDR1 WSHSY, CDR2 SAAADI. CDR3 length equals 16 residues. V was clipped by 8 bases and J by 4 bases, with 23 bases between them. A multiplex PCR was run with 60 Vbeta primers and 13 Jbeta primers. Sequenced by immunoSEQ multiplex PCR; TCRdb stores in-frame clones only, minus some. This table has approximately 180,000 clones, 55% to 75% appearing once. This clone occurred once. The receptor comes from a human donor in good health. The material sequenced was PBMCs. This chain joins TRBV10-2 and TRBJ1-1, with D perhaps TRBD1 (5 bases). The DNA of the CDR3 is TGCGCCAGCTCGGGGGGACGAAGACAGTACGTCACTGAAGCTTTCTTT. Protein product: CASSGGRRQYVTEAFF.